This T cell receptor (beta chain) is drawn from a study of CD8 T cells in Susac syndrome. Germline-derived CDR1 and CDR2 are SGHTA and FQGNSA. The CDR3 has 15 residues. V gave up 4 bases and J gave up 3 bases; unmatched junction bases: 8. Blood CD8+ and CD4+ T cells underwent high-throughput TCR beta sequencing. Random-hexamer reverse transcription was applied to about 0.5 to 1 ug RNA. TCRdb reanalysed the immunoSEQ multiplex PCR reads using MiXCR and keeps one entry per CDR3 protein. The data show tens of thousands of distinct CDR3 sequences, with approximately 94% seen just once and about 0.3% held by the top ten.

This receptor was identified in a human donor in good health. Sequencing was carried out using CD8+ T cells from PBMCs. The rearrangement links TRBV7-2 to TRBJ2-5; 7 bases are shared with TRBD1. The CDR3 DNA is TGTGCCAGCAGCTCGACAGGGCGCAGAAAAGAGACCCAGTACTTC. Translation gives CASSSTGRRKETQYF. The entire variable domain, with the rest obtained from reference TRBV7-2 and TRBJ2-5, is as follows: GAGVSQSPSNKVTEKGKDVELRCDPISGHTALYWYRQSLGQGLEFLIYFQGNSAPDKSGLPSDRFSAERTGGSVSTLTIQRTQQEDSAVYLCASSSTGRRKETQYFGPGTRLLVL.